One T cell receptor beta chain is described in this entry. The sample comes from a study of blood T cell repertoires in COVID-19. The overall study: PBMCs, B-cell-depleted T cells, or T cells were the source of the cDNA or gDNA that made up the material.

Profiling relied on immunoSEQ multiplex PCR, and the TCRdb table lists in-frame clones only, not all of them. This sample has about 270,000 clones, with roughly nine tenths found just once. The sample consisted of PBMCs or T cells enriched from blood (not recorded which). The receptor was derived from a woman aged 18-29 years who had recovered from COVID-19.

In nucleotides, the CDR3 is TGCGCCAGCAGCACGGACAGCTCCTACGAGCAGTACTTC. Amino acid sequence: CASSTDSSYEQYF. The chain combines TRBV5-1 with TRBJ2-7; possibly TRBD1 for D (6 bases). The CDR3 runs 13 residues. The ends were cut back, 4 bases at V and 0 bases at J, with 8 bases in the middle. The germline V gene encodes CDR1 SGHRS and CDR2 YFSETQ.